The subject of this entry is one TCR beta chain. At the DNA level, this CDR3 is encoded by other sequences in the same sample as well. The data belong to a study of cytomegalovirus exposure and HLA in healthy donors. Overall study context: Around 180 million T cells yielded some 120 million unique TCR beta sequences in earlier analysis.

Germline assignment: CDR1 MGHRA and CDR2 YSYEKL. V was clipped by 2 bases and J by 4 bases; unmatched bases: 9. The CDR3 loop spans 16 amino acids. Healthy donors of bone marrow made up the group. 13 Jbeta primers and 60 Vbeta primers were used for the PCR. Data came from immunoSEQ multiplex PCR; TCRdb stores just in-frame clones and leaves some out. Its listing shows roughly 64,000 clones. The V gene is TRBV4-1, the J gene TRBJ2-7; 9 nucleotides match TRBD1. This clonotype was sampled from a woman younger than 30 in good health and CMV-seronegative. Sequencing input: PBMCs. The CDR3 DNA is TGCGCCAGCAGCCAACCACTAACAGGGGGCAGGTACGAGCAGTACTTC. The encoded protein is CASSQPLTGGRYEQYF.